This T cell receptor (beta chain) was identified during a study of cytomegalovirus exposure and HLA in healthy donors. V trimming: 4 bases; J trimming: 5 bases; junction bases outside the gene matches: 8. This CDR3 has 15 amino acids. Per germline, CDR1 SGHNT and CDR2 YYREEE (reference sequence). Both 60 Vbeta primers and 13 Jbeta primers went into the PCR. The method was immunoSEQ multiplex PCR; TCRdb's version includes in-frame clones alone and lacks a portion of them. The table lists under 200,000 clones, around three quarters of them singletons. The chain has TRBV5-4 and TRBJ2-1; 8 nucleotides agree with TRBD2. Input material: PBMCs. The TCR originated in a woman in her 30s in good health and CMV-seropositive. The CDR3 sequence is CASSPPSGSNNEQFF. Here the CDR3 DNA reads TGTGCCAGCAGCCCCCCCAGCGGGAGTAACAATGAGCAGTTCTTC.